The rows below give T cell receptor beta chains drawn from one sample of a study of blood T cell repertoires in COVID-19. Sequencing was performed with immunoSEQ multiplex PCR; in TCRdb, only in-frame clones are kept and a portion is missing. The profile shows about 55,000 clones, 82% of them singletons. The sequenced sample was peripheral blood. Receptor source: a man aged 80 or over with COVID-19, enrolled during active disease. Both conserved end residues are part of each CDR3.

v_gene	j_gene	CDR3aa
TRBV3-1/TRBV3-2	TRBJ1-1	CASSQLYTEAFF
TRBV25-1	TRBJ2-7	CASSGTGLSYEQYF
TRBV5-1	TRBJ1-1	CASSSTGGGNTEAFF
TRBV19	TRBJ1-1	CASSPNAPGTVLFTEAFF
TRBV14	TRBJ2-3	CASSQGKDRGRTDTQYF
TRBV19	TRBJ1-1	CASSLDRGQAEAFF
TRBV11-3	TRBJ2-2	CASSWTGTGELFF
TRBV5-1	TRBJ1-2	CASSFYAGDIIDGYTF
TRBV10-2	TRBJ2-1	CASGLAGGANEQFF
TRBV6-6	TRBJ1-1	CASSYFDSQREAFF
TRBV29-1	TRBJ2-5	CSVAPGTGGAKTQYF
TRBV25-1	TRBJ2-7	CASSEYIQGEQYF
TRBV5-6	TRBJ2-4	CASSLDPGENIQYF
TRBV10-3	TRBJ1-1	CAISEGGGDTEAFF
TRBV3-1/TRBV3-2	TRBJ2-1	CASSQEGGGSINNEQFF
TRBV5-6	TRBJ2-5	CASSLVISGGKETQYF
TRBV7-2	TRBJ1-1	CASSSTPGVAEAFF
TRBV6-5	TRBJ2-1	CASRTGTGYNEQFF
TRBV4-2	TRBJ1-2	CASSQRQGFGYTF
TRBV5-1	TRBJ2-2	CASSLAASSGGGYTGELFF
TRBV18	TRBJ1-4	CASSPKREKLFF
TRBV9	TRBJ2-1	CASSVEEYNEQFF
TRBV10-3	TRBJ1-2	CAISAPTGTGGDFNYGYTF